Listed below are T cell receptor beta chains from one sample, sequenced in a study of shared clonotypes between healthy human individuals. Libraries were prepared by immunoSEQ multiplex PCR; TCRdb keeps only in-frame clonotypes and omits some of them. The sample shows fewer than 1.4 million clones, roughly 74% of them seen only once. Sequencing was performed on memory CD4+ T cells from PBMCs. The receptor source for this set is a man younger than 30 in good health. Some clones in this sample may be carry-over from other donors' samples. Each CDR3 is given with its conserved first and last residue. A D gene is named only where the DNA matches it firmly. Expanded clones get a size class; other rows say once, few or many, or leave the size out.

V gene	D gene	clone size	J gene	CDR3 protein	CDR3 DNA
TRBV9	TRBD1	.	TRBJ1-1	CASSAGITGGRTEAFF	TGTGCCAGCAGCGCGGGCATTACAGGGGGCAGGACTGAAGCTTTCTTT
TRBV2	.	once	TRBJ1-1	CASSERQGTEAFF	TGTGCCAGCAGTGAACGGCAGGGCACTGAAGCTTTCTTT
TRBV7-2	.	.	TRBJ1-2	CASSLVGVGYTF	TGTGCCAGCAGCTTAGTAGGGGTTGGCTACACCTTC
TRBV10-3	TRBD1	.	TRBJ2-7	CAISTRGLDEQYF	TGTGCCATCAGTACAAGGGGGCTGGACGAGCAGTACTTC
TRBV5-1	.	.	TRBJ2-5	CASSWRSESQETQYF	TGCGCCAGCAGCTGGAGGTCAGAGAGCCAAGAGACCCAGTACTTC
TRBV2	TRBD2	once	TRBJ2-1	CASLGTSGYGEQFF	TGTGCCAGCCTCGGGACTAGCGGTTATGGGGAGCAGTTCTTC
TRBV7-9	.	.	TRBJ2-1	CASSPAGRERNEQFF	TGTGCCAGCAGCCCTGCGGGACGGGAGAGGAATGAGCAGTTCTTC
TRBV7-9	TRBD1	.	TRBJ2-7	CASSPGQGVSEQYF	TGTGCCAGCAGCCCGGGACAGGGGGTAAGCGAGCAGTACTTC
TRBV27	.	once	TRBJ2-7	CASGLHEQYF	TGTGCCAGCGGCCTACACGAGCAGTACTTC
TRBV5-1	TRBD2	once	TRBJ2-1	CASSPRGTSVGNEQFF	TGCGCCAGCAGCCCCAGGGGGACTAGCGTCGGCAATGAGCAGTTCTTC
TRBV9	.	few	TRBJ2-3	CASSVQSTLSTDTQYF	TGTGCCAGCAGCGTACAATCCACGCTAAGCACAGATACGCAGTATTTT
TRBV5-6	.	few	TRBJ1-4	CASSYGPTGPTNEKLFF	TGTGCCAGCAGCTACGGACCAACAGGGCCAACTAATGAAAAACTGTTTTTT
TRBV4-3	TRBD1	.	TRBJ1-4	CASSPIPGQGIISGGEKLFF	TGCGCCAGCAGCCCTATTCCGGGACAGGGAATAATTAGTGGGGGTGAAAAACTGTTTTTT
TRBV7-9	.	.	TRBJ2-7	CASSQTNRDEQYF	TGTGCCAGCAGCCAAACGAACAGGGACGAGCAGTACTTC
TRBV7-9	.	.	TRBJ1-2	CASSSQWLVDDTF	TGTGCCAGCTCGAGTCAGTGGCTTGTAGATGACACCTTC
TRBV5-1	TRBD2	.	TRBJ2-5	CASSSGTGGETQYF	TGCGCCAGCAGCTCTGGGACGGGGGGAGAGACCCAGTACTTC
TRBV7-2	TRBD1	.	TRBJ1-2	CASSLALSPSRGMDGYTF	TGTGCCAGCAGCTTAGCGCTTTCCCCGAGCAGGGGGATGGATGGCTACACCTTC
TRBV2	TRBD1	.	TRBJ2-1	CASSESGTGGNEQFF	TGTGCCAGCAGTGAATCTGGGACAGGGGGTAATGAGCAGTTCTTC
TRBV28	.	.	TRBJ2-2	CASSRPNTGELFF	TGTGCCAGCAGTAGGCCGAACACCGGGGAGCTGTTTTTT
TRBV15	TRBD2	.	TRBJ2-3	CATSSRLASDTQYF	TGTGCCACCAGCAGCCGACTAGCCTCAGATACGCAGTATTTT
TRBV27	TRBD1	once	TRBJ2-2	CASSLPTGGRDGELFF	TGTGCCAGCAGTTTACCGACAGGGGGTCGGGACGGGGAGCTGTTTTTT
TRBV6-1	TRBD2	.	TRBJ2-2	CASIPTSGRGGELFF	TGTGCCAGCATTCCGACTAGCGGGAGAGGAGGGGAGCTGTTTTTT
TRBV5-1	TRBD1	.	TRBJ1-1	CASSREGTGASNTEAFF	TGCGCCAGCAGCCGAGAGGGGACAGGGGCCTCTAACACTGAAGCTTTCTTT
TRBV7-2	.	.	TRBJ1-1	CASNPDGSGTEAFF	TGTGCCAGCAACCCAGACGGGTCGGGCACTGAAGCTTTCTTT
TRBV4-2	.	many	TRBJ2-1	CASSQDAEGRDNEQFF	TGTGCCAGCAGCCAAGATGCAGAGGGCCGGGACAATGAGCAGTTCTTC
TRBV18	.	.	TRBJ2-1	CASSPEFNEQFF	TGTGCCAGCTCACCAGAATTCAATGAGCAGTTCTTC
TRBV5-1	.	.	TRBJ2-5	CASSLLPETQYF	TGCGCCAGCAGCTTGCTTCCAGAGACCCAGTACTTC
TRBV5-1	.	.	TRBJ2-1	CASSLGAGMGNEQFF	TGCGCCAGCAGCTTGGGGGCAGGGATGGGAAATGAGCAGTTCTTC
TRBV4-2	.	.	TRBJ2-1	CASSLTKSSYNEQFF	TGTGCCAGCAGCCTTACTAAATCCTCCTACAATGAGCAGTTCTTC
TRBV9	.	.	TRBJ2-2	CASSVATGGNTGELFF	TGTGCCAGCAGCGTAGCTACCGGGGGCAACACCGGGGAGCTGTTTTTT
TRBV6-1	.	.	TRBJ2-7	CASSVGPLKLVYEQYF	TGTGCCAGCAGTGTCGGACCCCTCAAACTTGTCTACGAGCAGTACTTC
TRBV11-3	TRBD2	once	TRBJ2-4	CASSLGFGGSGDYF	TGTGCCAGCAGCTTAGGGTTTGGCGGGAGTGGGGACTACTTC
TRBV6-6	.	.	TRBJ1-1	CASRLFEATEAFF	TGTGCCAGCAGGCTCTTTGAGGCCACTGAAGCTTTCTTT
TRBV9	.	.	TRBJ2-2	CASSPHGGVNTGELFF	TGTGCCAGCAGCCCCCACGGCGGGGTAAACACCGGGGAGCTGTTTTTT
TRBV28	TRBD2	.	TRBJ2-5	CASSRPPGLAGVETQYF	TGTGCCAGCAGTCGACCCCCGGGACTAGCGGGAGTGGAGACCCAGTACTTC
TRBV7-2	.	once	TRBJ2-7	CASSSFSGSAEQYF	TGTGCCAGCAGCTCCTTCTCGGGCAGCGCGGAGCAGTACTTC
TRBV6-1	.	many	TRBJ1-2	CASRLGSTYGYTF	TGTGCCAGCAGACTTGGCAGTACTTATGGCTACACCTTC
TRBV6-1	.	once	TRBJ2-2	CKHPGYATGELFF	TGTAAACACCCCGGGTACGCCACCGGGGAGCTGTTTTTT
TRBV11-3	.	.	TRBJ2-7	CASRPTESHYEQYF	TGTGCCAGCAGACCGACAGAGTCGCACTACGAGCAGTACTTC
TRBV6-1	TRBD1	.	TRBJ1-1	CASHRRGTGVPEAFF	TGTGCCAGTCACCGGAGAGGGACAGGGGTGCCTGAAGCTTTCTTT
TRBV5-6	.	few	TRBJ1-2	CASSLAGGWGGYTF	TGTGCCAGCAGCTTGGCCGGGGGCTGGGGTGGCTACACCTTC